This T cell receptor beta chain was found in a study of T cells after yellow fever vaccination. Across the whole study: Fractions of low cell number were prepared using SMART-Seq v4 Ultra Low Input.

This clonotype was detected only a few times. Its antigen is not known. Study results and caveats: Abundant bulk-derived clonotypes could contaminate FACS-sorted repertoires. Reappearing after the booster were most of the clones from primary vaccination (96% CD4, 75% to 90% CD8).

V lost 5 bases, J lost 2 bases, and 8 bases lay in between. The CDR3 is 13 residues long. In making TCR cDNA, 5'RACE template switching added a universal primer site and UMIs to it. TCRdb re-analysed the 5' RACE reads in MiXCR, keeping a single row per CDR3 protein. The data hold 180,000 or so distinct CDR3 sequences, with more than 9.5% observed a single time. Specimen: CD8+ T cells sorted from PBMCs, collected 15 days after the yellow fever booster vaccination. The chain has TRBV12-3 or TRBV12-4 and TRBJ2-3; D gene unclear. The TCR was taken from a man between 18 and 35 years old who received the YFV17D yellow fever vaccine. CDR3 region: CASSLQFTDTQYF. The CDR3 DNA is TGTGCCAGCAGTCTCCAATTCACAGATACGCAGTATTTT.